This record covers a single TCR beta chain. It lacks a known antigen. The sample holds no much larger clone one base away, and base qualities are not on file. This specimen includes other DNA sequences encoding the same CDR3. Bladder lesion specimens were collected at transurethral resection and stored at -80C. DNA was isolated from the bladder specimens obtained at transurethral resection. Relative to germline, V is 0 bases shorter and J is 0 bases shorter, with 9 bases between their ends. In the germline V gene, CDR1 corresponds to SGDLS and CDR2 to YYNGEE. The CDR3 runs 15 residues from the cysteine to the phenylalanine. The only DNA kept is the CDR3, 45 bases in frame from the first base. The data were taken from a study of T cell repertoires in urothelial bladder cancer (dated by TCRdb to the late 2010s). At the level of the whole study: Of the roughly 12 resected lesions, three were clinical stage cT0, three were cTa, three were cT1 and three were cT2 or greater. The study compared TCR repertoire clonality in bladder tumors with that in benign bladder inflammation. A total of approximately 12 patients who had bladder lesions and were undergoing transurethral resection were prospectively identified. Roughly 13 resected bladder lesions, made up of urothelial carcinoma (UC+) and benign (UC-) specimens, were studied.

The TCR beta chain CDR3 region was sequenced with the immunoSEQ assay. As for the authors' bioinformatics: For each specimen, T-cell fraction, clonal dominance and maximum TCR clone frequency were calculated. The table comes from immuneACCESS by way of TCRdb, which keeps in-frame sequences with V and J called. Part of the clones is missing from these tables; in studies checked, under half for an unresolved V gene and the rest for unknown reasons. That table is the source of V, J and clone size, and D and trimming were worked out from the DNA. Recorded for this sample are 6,800 or so clones; 70% to 80% of them occurred a single time. Of the sample, about 12% is held by the ten largest clones. Findings and caveats that apply to the study as a whole: The median percentage of tumor infiltrating lymphocytes was about 2% in carcinoma specimens and over 9.5% in benign specimens. Urothelial carcinoma specimens had fewer T cells than benign specimens, with medians of roughly 5,600 and 26,000. A single T-cell clone reached up to about 17% of infiltrating lymphocytes in carcinoma specimens, compared with roughly 2.1% in benign specimens.

Sequencing was performed on tumor-infiltrating cells from bladder cancer. The chain is made from TRBV9 and TRBJ1-1; TRBD1 is a weak D gene call, 5 bases matching. The source of this sequence is a human donor with urothelial carcinoma. The CDR3 region reads CASSVGTGLNTEAFF. The nucleotide sequence reads as follows: TGTGCCAGCAGCGTAGGTACGGGGCTGAACACTGAAGCTTTCTTT.